This TCR beta chain was obtained from a study of blood T cell repertoires in COVID-19. On the study more broadly: Sites across the United States, Italy and Spain contributed samples from acute and convalescent COVID-19. The analysed material was cDNA or gDNA that came from T cells, B-cell-depleted T cells, or PBMCs.

This CDR3 has 14 residues. Germline loops: CDR1 KGHSH, CDR2 LQKENI. The ends were cut back, 2 bases at V and 2 bases at J, with 9 bases in the middle. Study processing details: Reference gene primer amplification in the assay estimated nucleated cell counts. The data were produced by immunoSEQ multiplex PCR, yet TCRdb's version contains in-frame clones alone and is incomplete. V, J and clone size are taken as reported in that table, and D and trimming were inferred from the DNA itself. The sample holds about 130,000 clones, roughly four fifths seen once. The sample taken for sequencing was peripheral blood. The source is a human donor in a cohort sampled during active COVID-19. The chain is built from TRBV18 and TRBJ1-2; D gene uncertain. The DNA for the CDR3 is TGTGCCAGCTCACCAAACGGGAACAACTATGGCTACACCTTC. Translation gives CASSPNGNNYGYTF.